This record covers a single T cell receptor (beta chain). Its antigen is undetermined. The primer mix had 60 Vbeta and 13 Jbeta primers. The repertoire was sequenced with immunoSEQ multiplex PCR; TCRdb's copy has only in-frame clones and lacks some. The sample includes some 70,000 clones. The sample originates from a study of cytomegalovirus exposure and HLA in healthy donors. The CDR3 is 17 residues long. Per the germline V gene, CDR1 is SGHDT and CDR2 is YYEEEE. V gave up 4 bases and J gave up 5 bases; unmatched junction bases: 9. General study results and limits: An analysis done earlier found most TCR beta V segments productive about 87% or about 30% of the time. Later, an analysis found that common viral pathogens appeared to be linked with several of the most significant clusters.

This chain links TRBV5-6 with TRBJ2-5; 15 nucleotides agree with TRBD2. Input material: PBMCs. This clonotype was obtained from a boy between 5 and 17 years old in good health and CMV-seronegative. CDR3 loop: CASSVGLAGGPLETQYF. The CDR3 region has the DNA TGTGCCAGCAGCGTAGGACTAGCGGGAGGGCCTCTCGAGACCCAGTACTTC.